The next 32 T cell receptor beta chains were all read from a single sample in a study of tissue T cells after allogeneic stem cell transplantation. Here immunoSEQ multiplex PCR was the method, and the copy in TCRdb shows in-frame clones only, minus some. The table shows 8,000 to 10,000 clones, with less than 65% occurring only once. The sequencing used tissue from the jejunum, collected at autopsy. These TCRs come from a woman aged 18-55 years with breast cancer.

The chain couples TRBV12-3 or TRBV12-4 to TRBJ2-4; a weak D match, TRBD2 (5 bases). The V end was cut by 6 bases, the J end by 7 bases, with 13 bases between. The CDR3 has 13 residues. CDR3 bases: TGTGCCAGCAGCTCCACAGCGGCGAACATTCAGTACTTC. As protein: CASSSTAANIQYF.

The chain links TRBV6-2 or TRBV6-3 to TRBJ1-5; TRBD1 agrees at 7 bases. Losses at the gene ends were 6 bases for V and 3 bases for J; bases not matched to a gene: 17. The length of the CDR3 is 18 residues. Germline lookup yields CDR1 MNHEY and CDR2 SVGEGT. The CDR3 nucleotides read TGTGCCAGCAGCCAAGATCCCCACAGGGGTGGTTACAATCAGCCCCAGCATTTT. Translating it yields CASSQDPHRGGYNQPQHF.

This clone was seen once. The chain employs TRBV27 and TRBJ2-1, with 8 bases matching TRBD2. The germline gives CDR1 MNHEY, CDR2 SMNVEV (reference sequence). This CDR3 has 15 residues. V dropped 8 bases and J dropped 4; count of bases not matched to a gene: 10. The CDR3 here is CASHAVAGTYNEQFF. CDR3 nucleotide sequence: TGTGCCAGCCACGCAGTAGCGGGGACATACAATGAGCAGTTCTTC.

CDR3 loop: CAGDGTSTDTQYF. In DNA, the CDR3 is TGTGCCGGTGACGGGACCAGCACAGATACGCAGTATTTT. The V call is TRBV7-9, the J call TRBJ2-3; D may be TRBD1 or TRBD2 (5 bases each). V lost 11 bases, J lost 0 bases, and 12 bases lay in between. The germline V gene encodes CDR1 SEHNR and CDR2 FQNEAQ (reference sequence). This CDR3 spans 13 amino acids.

The chain links TRBV4-1 to TRBJ2-2, with a tentative D call TRBD2 (6 bases). Germline-derived CDR1 and CDR2 are MGHRA and YSYEKL. The CDR3 spans 16 residues. V dropped 8 bases and J dropped 1 base, with 17 bases sitting between them. The CDR3 spells CASAPGWRGNTGELFF. In DNA, the CDR3 is TGCGCCAGCGCGCCCGGGTGGCGGGGGAACACCGGGGAGCTGTTTTTT.

The gene calls are TRBV28 and TRBJ1-4; D call uncertain. The germline V and J ends were trimmed by 3 bases and 14 bases, with 22 bases remaining between them. Germline V gene lookup returns CDR1 MDHEN and CDR2 SYDVKM. This CDR3 is built from 15 residues. The CDR3 region is CASSFLPIAQAGLFF. In DNA form, the CDR3 reads TGTGCCAGCAGTTTCCTCCCAATTGCCCAAGCGGGCCTGTTTTTT.

The rearrangement uses TRBV29-1 and TRBJ2-1; D is undetermined. Germline V lookup: CDR1 SQVTM, CDR2 ANQGSEA. There are 12 residues in the CDR3. V gave up 4 bases and J gave up 8 bases, with 12 bases separating them. The CDR3 spells CSVGLPSYEQFF. In nucleotides, the CDR3 is TGCAGCGTTGGGTTGCCGAGTTATGAGCAGTTCTTC.

The chain is built from TRBV5-4 and TRBJ1-1; D possibly corresponds to TRBD1 (5 bases). CDR1 SGHNT and CDR2 YYREEE come from the germline V gene (reference sequence). This CDR3 has 12 residues. Trimming removed 5 bases from V and 5 bases from J, with 10 bases in between. Here the CDR3 reads CASRGRETEAFF. The DNA for the CDR3 is TGTGCCAGCAGGGGCAGGGAGACTGAAGCTTTCTTT.

This clone has just a few counts. This chain joins TRBV6-2 or TRBV6-3 and TRBJ2-2; D uncertain. The germline V and J ends were trimmed by 6 bases and 0 bases, with 14 bases remaining between them. The CDR3 runs 16 residues. Germline CDR1 reads MNHEY; CDR2 reads SVGEGT. This chain's CDR3 is CASSLRAATNTGELFF. CDR3 nucleotides: TGTGCCAGCAGCCTACGCGCAGCCACGAACACCGGGGAGCTGTTTTTT.

There are a few counts of this clone. The rearrangement links TRBV5-1 to TRBJ1-1, with D possibly matching TRBD1 (5 bases). The CDR3 has 15 residues. The germline gives CDR1 SGHRS, CDR2 YFSETQ. With 4 bases removed from V and 4 bases from J, the gap between germline ends came to 17 bases. CDR3 amino acids: CASSTGGPTSTEAFF. The CDR3 nucleotides read TGCGCCAGCAGCACCGGGGGACCGACGAGCACTGAAGCTTTCTTT.

J is TRBJ2-3 and V is TRBV19; no firm D call. Germline lookup yields CDR1 LNHDA and CDR2 SQIVND (reference sequence). V was trimmed by 3 bases and J by 3 bases, leaving 7 bases between them. CDR3 size: 13 residues. CDR3 sequence: CASSIGFTDTQYF. CDR3 DNA sequence: TGTGCCAGTAGTATCGGGTTTACAGATACGCAGTATTTT.

By share, this clone counts as medium-sized. The chain is built from TRBV7-6 and TRBJ1-3, with unresolved D. CDR1 is SGHVS, CDR2 FNYEAQ, per germline. Trimming took off 1 base at V and 4 bases at J, with 11 bases between the two ends. The CDR3 has 15 amino acids. CDR3 sequence (DNA): TGTGCCAGCAGCTTAGGGATGGGGATGGGAAACACCATATATTTT. This gives the protein CASSLGMGMGNTIYF.

The genes are TRBV7-3 and TRBJ2-1, with no clear D. The CDR3 loop spans 15 amino acids. Germline lookup yields CDR1 SGHTA and CDR2 FQGTGA. Trimming removed 3 bases from V and 3 bases from J, with 12 bases in between. CDR3 protein: CASSFEPTDYNEQFF. As DNA, the CDR3 is TGTGCCAGCAGCTTCGAGCCTACAGACTACAATGAGCAGTTCTTC. Filled out from reference TRBV7-3 and TRBJ2-1, the complete variable domain reads GAGVSQTPSNKVTEKGKYVELRCDPISGHTALYWYRQSLGQGPEFLIYFQGTGAADDSGLPNDRFFAVRPEGSVSTLKIQRTERGDSAVYLCASSFEPTDYNEQFFGPGTRLTVL.

This rearrangement joins TRBV6-2 or TRBV6-3 to TRBJ2-2; D uncertain. V dropped 2 bases and J dropped 6 bases, with 13 bases sitting between them. Germline V gene sequence: CDR1 MNHEY, CDR2 SVGEGT. This CDR3 is built from 15 residues. In nucleotides, the CDR3 is TGTGCCAGCAGTTACCAATCCCATGGGGCCGGGGAGCTGTTTTTT. The encoded protein is CASSYQSHGAGELFF.

There are a few counts of this clone. The chain combines TRBV19 with TRBJ2-1; D is ambiguous. The CDR3 totals 16 residues. V was pared by 4 bases and J by 7 bases, with 20 bases between. CDR1 and CDR2 from the germline V gene are LNHDA and SQIVND (reference sequence). The DNA for the CDR3 is TGTGCCAGTAGTAAGGTAGGCCAGGTCGCCGTAAATGAGCAGTTCTTC. Its protein product is CASSKVGQVAVNEQFF.

The rearrangement uses TRBV15 and TRBJ1-1; D gene ambiguous. From germline, CDR1 is LNHNV and CDR2 YYDKDF (reference sequence). The CDR3 runs to 13 residues. V dropped 1 base and J dropped 10 bases, with 13 bases sitting between them. CDR3 DNA: TGTGCCACCAGCAGAGCCTCTGGGTTGGCAGCTTTCTTT. Its translation is CATSRASGLAAFF.

This clone has only a few counts. V usage is TRBV6-5 and J usage is TRBJ1-4; D not resolved. Germline lookup yields CDR1 MNHEY and CDR2 SVGAGI. V was shortened by 9 bases and J by 0 bases, with 11 bases between the two germline ends. The CDR3 consists of 14 residues. The CDR3 is CASGDWATNEKLFF. CDR3 sequence (DNA): TGTGCCAGTGGGGATTGGGCAACTAATGAAAAACTGTTTTTT.

This clone was counted once. This chain uses TRBV25-1 with TRBJ1-2; D remains ambiguous. The CDR3 sequence is 13 residues long. V lost 5 bases and J 8 bases, leaving 15 bases between the germline ends. Germline assignment: CDR1 MGHDK and CDR2 SYGVNS. In DNA form, the CDR3 reads TGTGCCAGCAGTACTGGCCCCTCTTTCGGCTACACCTTC. This gives the protein CASSTGPSFGYTF.

This clone is deemed medium-sized. This sample includes further DNA sequences coding for the same CDR3. DNA of the CDR3: TGTGCCATCAGGAGTACGAGTGAGGGGCATACCGGGGAGCTGTTTTTT. It encodes CAIRSTSEGHTGELFF. The rearrangement joins TRBV10-3 to TRBJ2-2; D might be TRBD1 or TRBD2, each matching 5 bases. The CDR3 length is 16 residues. The V gene's germline CDR1 is ENHRY and CDR2 SYGVKD. Trimming pared 6 bases from V and 5 bases from J, leaving 19 bases between.

This chain links TRBV7-2 with TRBJ2-1, with 10 bases matching TRBD2. The CDR3 extends over 15 amino acids. V was pared by 2 bases and J by 5 bases, with 3 bases of the junction left unmatched. Per germline, CDR1 SGHTA and CDR2 FQGNSA. CDR3 sequence (DNA): TGTGCCAGCAGCTTACAGCGGGAGGGGAACAATGAGCAGTTCTTC. Residues: CASSLQREGNNEQFF. Based on the CDR3 plus reference TRBV7-2 and TRBJ2-1, the full variable domain is GAGVSQSPSNKVTEKGKDVELRCDPISGHTALYWYRQSLGQGLEFLIYFQGNSAPDKSGLPSDRFSAERTGGSVSTLTIQRTQQEDSAVYLCASSLQREGNNEQFFGPGTRLTVL.

V is TRBV5-1 and J is TRBJ1-1; D is perhaps TRBD1 (5 bases). Germline V gene lookup returns CDR1 SGHRS and CDR2 YFSETQ. V was clipped by 5 bases and J by 3 bases, with 11 bases between them. The CDR3 spans 13 residues. CDR3 loop: CASSSDSDTEAFF. The CDR3 DNA is TGCGCCAGCAGTTCCGACAGTGACACTGAAGCTTTCTTT.

This chain connects TRBV7-6 to TRBJ2-7, with a tentative D call TRBD1 (5 bases). The V gene's germline CDR1 is SGHVS and CDR2 FNYEAQ. Between the trimmed V and J ends, which lost 5 bases and 1 base, there was a span of 9 bases. This CDR3 comprises 13 residues. The CDR3 protein is CASSPRTSYEQYF. Written as DNA, the CDR3 is TGTGCCAGCAGCCCCAGGACATCCTACGAGCAGTACTTC.

The V call is TRBV24-1, the J call TRBJ1-2; TRBD1 matches at 7 bases. CDR3 length: 14 amino acids. From germline, CDR1 is KGHDR and CDR2 SFDVKD. Trimming took 2 bases from V and 8 from J; bases not matched to a gene: 7. The CDR3 bases are TGTGCCACCAGTGATTCAAGAACAGGGGAAGGCTACACCTTC. It is translated as CATSDSRTGEGYTF.

V usage is TRBV18 and J usage is TRBJ1-1; D is unresolved. Germline loops: CDR1 KGHSH, CDR2 LQKENI. V was shortened by 2 bases and J by 1 base, with 5 bases between the two germline ends. This CDR3 has 13 amino acids. CDR3: CASSPATNTEAFF. The CDR3, as DNA: TGTGCCAGCTCACCAGCCACGAACACTGAAGCTTTCTTT.

This clone showed up just once. This chain joins TRBV7-9 and TRBJ1-6, with D unclear. Germline V gene data show CDR1 as SEHNR and CDR2 as FQNEAQ (reference sequence). The V end lost 8 bases, the J end lost 4 bases, and 15 bases lay between the germline ends. This CDR3 is built from 15 residues. CDR3 bases: TGTGCCAGCGGGTCCGCGTGGGGATATAATTCACCCCTCCACTTT. It encodes CASGSAWGYNSPLHF.

This clone was detected once. The rearrangement uses TRBV5-6 and TRBJ2-7, with 7 bases identical to TRBD1. This CDR3 comprises 14 residues. The trim removed 5 bases at V and 1 base at J, leaving 6 bases unmatched. Germline assignment: CDR1 SGHDT and CDR2 YYEEEE. The CDR3 coding sequence is TGTGCCAGCAGTCCCGGGACAGCGTCCTACGAGCAGTACTTC. Amino acids: CASSPGTASYEQYF.

CDR3 amino acids: CASSPNRGRGKYF. CDR3 sequence (DNA): TGTGCCAGCAGTCCTAACAGGGGGCGGGGAAAGTACTTC. V is TRBV6-5 and J is TRBJ2-7; 9 bases match TRBD1. CDR1 MNHEY and CDR2 SVGAGI come from the germline V gene. The length of the CDR3 is 13 residues. V was clipped by 5 bases and J by 11 bases; unmatched bases: 10.

The chain employs TRBV28 and TRBJ2-5; 7 bases agree with TRBD2. The germline gives CDR1 MDHEN, CDR2 SYDVKM. V shed 6 bases, J shed 1 base, and the junction held 5 bases outside the gene matches. The CDR3 length is 14 residues. The CDR3 DNA reads as TGTGCCAGCAGCCAGCTAGCGGTCCAAGAGACCCAGTACTTC. Its protein product is CASSQLAVQETQYF. The full variable domain, rest sourced from reference TRBV28 and TRBJ2-5, is DVKVTQSSRYLVKRTGEKVFLECVQDMDHENMFWYRQDPGLGLRLIYFSYDVKMKEKGDIPEGYSVSREKKERFSLILESASTNQTSMYLCASSQLAVQETQYFGPGTRLLVL.

Details on this clone: Additional DNA sequences in this sample encode the identical CDR3. The V call is TRBV6-2 or TRBV6-3, the J call TRBJ2-7; D not certain. The germline V and J ends were trimmed by 4 bases and 4 bases, with 14 bases remaining between them. The CDR3 extends over 14 amino acids. Germline V gene lookup returns CDR1 MNHEY and CDR2 SVGEGT. The CDR3 loop reads CASSFVGGSYEQYF. The CDR3 nucleotides read TGTGCCAGCAGTTTTGTGGGCGGATCTTACGAGCAGTACTTC.

By its share, this clone is medium-sized. This chain connects TRBV5-1 to TRBJ1-2; D is uncertain. The germline V gene encodes CDR1 SGHRS and CDR2 YFSETQ. This CDR3 has 13 amino acids. V gave up 4 bases and J gave up 6 bases, with 13 bases separating them. The CDR3 here is CASSQSPEDGYTF. In DNA, the CDR3 is TGCGCCAGCAGCCAGTCTCCCGAGGATGGCTACACCTTC.

V gene TRBV5-1 combines with J gene TRBJ1-2, with TRBD1 identical over 8 bases. J gave up 8 bases and V 4 bases, and 10 bases lay outside the gene matches. CDR3 size: 14 residues. Per the germline V gene, CDR1 is SGHRS and CDR2 is YFSETQ. CDR3 loop: CASSPNAGGNGYTF. The CDR3 DNA is TGCGCCAGCAGCCCCAACGCAGGGGGCAACGGCTACACCTTC.

This clone was seen more than once but under ten times. The chain recombines TRBV18 with TRBJ1-2; D is possibly TRBD1 (6 bases). CDR3 length: 14 residues. Germline loops: CDR1 KGHSH, CDR2 LQKENI. V lost 3 bases to trimming and J lost 2 bases, with 10 bases between them. CDR3 DNA: TGTGCCAGCTCACCGGGACAACGAAACTATGGCTACACCTTC. Translated: CASSPGQRNYGYTF.